The clone carrying this T cell receptor beta chain showed up just once. The method was immunoSEQ multiplex PCR; TCRdb's version includes in-frame clones alone and lacks a portion of them. In the table there are about half a million clones, around four fifths of which are singletons. The data stem from a study of shared clonotypes between healthy human individuals. V lost 5 bases and J 8 bases, leaving 18 bases between the germline ends. CDR3 length: 14 residues. Germline assignment: CDR1 SGHTA and CDR2 FQGNSA. The sequenced sample consisted of PBMCs. The V call is TRBV7-2, the J call TRBJ1-2; a possible D gene is TRBD1 (6 bases). This TCR derives from a woman between 35 and 50 years old in good health. Some clones in this sample may be carry-over from other donors' samples. DNA of the CDR3: TGTGCCAGCAGCCCCAGCCGGGGGGCGGAAGGCTACACCTTC. Protein sequence: CASSPSRGAEGYTF.